This T cell receptor (beta chain) comes out of a study of cytomegalovirus exposure and HLA in healthy donors. The study, taken as a whole, reports: Researchers reported from a later analysis that most CMV-associated TCR beta chains appeared HLA-restricted. Presence/absence comparisons presumed near-even sequencing depth among donors. In an earlier analysis, productive rearrangement rates for most beta V segments clustered near 87% or 30%.

As for this clone: The antigen remains unidentified.

60 Vbeta and 13 Jbeta primers were used in PCR. The protocol was immunoSEQ multiplex PCR, while the TCRdb copy is restricted to in-frame clones and leaves out a portion. The sample lists 90,000 to 150,000 clones, more than 60% occurring once. The receptor comes from a woman aged 40 to 49 in good health and CMV-seronegative. Sequenced input: PBMCs.

This chain's CDR3 is CASSPRTATGELFF. In nucleotides, the CDR3 is TGTGCCAGCAGTCCTCGGACAGCAACCGGGGAGCTGTTTTTT. The rearrangement links TRBV2 to TRBJ2-2, with D possibly being TRBD1 (6 bases). The CDR3 has 14 amino acids. The V gene lost 5 bases and the J gene lost 5 bases, with 12 bases spanning the gap. Germline V CDR1 and CDR2: SNHLY, FYNNEI. Complete variable domain (other parts from reference TRBV2 and TRBJ2-2): EPEVTQTPSHQVTQMGQEVILRCVPISNHLYFYWYRQILGQKVEFLVSFYNNEISEKSEIFDDQFSVERPDGSNFTLKIRSTKLEDSAMYFCASSPRTATGELFFGEGSRLTVL.